This entry lists 11 T cell receptor beta chains sequenced from one sample in a study of technical replicates of blood from a few donors. TCRdb's table, derived via immunoSEQ multiplex PCR, lists solely in-frame clones and lacks some. The sample contains under 110,000 clones, under 96% of which appear only once. Specimen: T cells isolated from PBMCs. The receptor set was obtained from a human donor in good health.

The rearrangement uses TRBV15 and TRBJ2-3, with 12 bases that match TRBD2. Trimming cost V 3 bases and J 3 bases; bases outside gene matches: 4. The CDR3 spans 16 residues. Germline lookup yields CDR1 LNHNV and CDR2 YYDKDF (reference sequence). The CDR3 coding sequence is TGTGCCACCAGCAGTACCGGGACTAGCGGGACAGATACGCAGTATTTT. This sequence encodes CATSSTGTSGTDTQYF.

This chain links TRBV30 with TRBJ1-6, with D perhaps matching TRBD1 (5 bases). V lost 5 bases, J lost 9 bases, and 14 bases lay in between. Germline V lookup: CDR1 GTSNPN, CDR2 SVGIG (reference sequence). The CDR3 spans 13 residues. The CDR3 DNA reads TGTGCCTGGCAGACAGCCGAACGTTCACCCCTCCACTTT. Translated, it gives CAWQTAERSPLHF. The full variable domain, its missing parts supplied by reference TRBV30 and TRBJ1-6, is SQTIHQWPATLVQPVGSPLSLECTVEGTSNPNLYWYRQAAGRGLQLLFYSVGIGQISSEVPQNLSASRPQDRQFILSSKKLLLSDSGFYLCAWQTAERSPLHFGNGTRLTVT.

V usage is TRBV28 and J usage is TRBJ1-6, with 11 bases aligning to TRBD1. Trimming took 6 bases from V and 8 from J; bases not matched to a gene: 6. CDR3 length: 15 residues. In germline, CDR1 is MDHEN, CDR2 SYDVKM. The CDR3, as DNA: TGTGCCAGCAGGGCCGGGACAGGGGGTCATTCACCCCTCCACTTT. This sequence encodes CASRAGTGGHSPLHF.

The chain is built from TRBV6-1 and TRBJ1-1; possible D gene TRBD1, 5 bases. The CDR3 is made up of 15 amino acids. Germline CDR1 is MNHNS and CDR2 is SASEGT. Trimming shortened V by 0 bases and J by 4 bases, and 12 bases separated the two germline ends. CDR3 sequence: CASSEAGHQSTEAFF. The CDR3 DNA sequence: TGTGCCAGCAGTGAAGCCGGACACCAGAGCACTGAAGCTTTCTTT.

The rearrangement joins TRBV6-1 to TRBJ2-1; TRBD2 agrees at 8 bases. V trimming: 3 bases; J trimming: 4 bases; junction bases outside the gene matches: 11. Germline loops: CDR1 MNHNS, CDR2 SASEGT. The length of the CDR3 is 17 residues. In DNA form, the CDR3 reads TGTGCCAGCAGTGAGGATAGCGGGGAACTATCGTACAATGAGCAGTTCTTC. It specifies CASSEDSGELSYNEQFF.

The chain links TRBV4-1 to TRBJ1-4; no firm D call. In germline, CDR1 is MGHRA, CDR2 YSYEKL. CDR3 length: 15 amino acids. V lost 2 bases and J 5 bases, leaving 12 bases between the germline ends. This CDR3 reads CASSQLGQVNEKLFF. CDR3 DNA sequence: TGCGCCAGCAGCCAATTGGGCCAGGTGAATGAAAAACTGTTTTTT.

The chain employs TRBV2 and TRBJ1-5; 10 bases are a match to TRBD1. The V and J ends lost 6 bases and 6 bases, in that order; junction bases with no gene match: 8. Germline assignment: CDR1 SNHLY and CDR2 FYNNEI. The CDR3 has 15 residues. For the CDR3, the DNA is TGTGCCAGCAGCCTGACAGGGGGCAGTGGTCAGCCCCAGCATTTT. Protein: CASSLTGGSGQPQHF. Drawing the rest from reference TRBV2 and TRBJ1-5, the complete variable domain is EPEVTQTPSHQVTQMGQEVILRCVPISNHLYFYWYRQILGQKVEFLVSFYNNEISEKSEIFDDQFSVERPDGSNFTLKIRSTKLEDSAMYFCASSLTGGSGQPQHFGDGTRLSIL.

The chain carries TRBV5-1 and TRBJ2-1; 10 bases are a match to TRBD1. In germline, CDR1 is SGHRS, CDR2 YFSETQ. The J segment lost 1 base and the V segment lost 4 bases, leaving 5 bases of the junction unmatched. The CDR3 runs 16 residues. This CDR3 is CASSAGQGGSYNEQFF. Here the CDR3 DNA reads TGCGCCAGCAGCGCCGGACAGGGGGGGTCCTACAATGAGCAGTTCTTC.

This chain links TRBV28 with TRBJ2-7; 12 bases fit TRBD2. Germline V gene data show CDR1 as MDHEN and CDR2 as SYDVKM. The trim removed 4 bases at V and 4 bases at J, leaving 8 bases unmatched. The CDR3 is 16 residues long. The CDR3, as DNA: TGTGCCAGCAGTTCCCCTGCTAGCGGGAGGGCGTACGAGCAGTACTTC. Translating gives CASSSPASGRAYEQYF.

The chain recombines TRBV5-6 with TRBJ2-2; 8 bases line up with TRBD2. Losses at the gene ends were 0 bases for V and 6 bases for J; bases not matched to a gene: 7. The CDR3 covers 16 residues. The V gene's germline CDR1 is SGHDT and CDR2 YYEEEE. CDR3 bases: TGTGCCAGCAGCTTGGCAAGAGGACTAGCCCCCGGGGAGCTGTTTTTT. Amino acids: CASSLARGLAPGELFF.

As concerns this clone: Other DNA variants within this sample encode the same CDR3. J is TRBJ2-7 and V is TRBV5-1, with 14 bases fitting TRBD2. The CDR3 totals 16 residues. Trimming took 4 bases from V and 5 from J; bases not matched to a gene: 8. Per the germline V gene, CDR1 is SGHRS and CDR2 is YFSETQ. The CDR3 here is CASSRGLAGGRNEQYF. CDR3 sequence (DNA): TGCGCCAGCAGCCGCGGACTAGCGGGAGGACGAAACGAGCAGTACTTC. Supplemented by reference TRBV5-1 and TRBJ2-7, the full variable domain reads KAGVTQTPRYLIKTRGQQVTLSCSPISGHRSVSWYQQTPGQGLQFLFEYFSETQRNKGNFPGRFSGRQFSNSRSEMNVSTLELGDSALYLCASSRGLAGGRNEQYFGPGTRLTVT.